These 28 T cell receptor beta chains originate from one sample sequenced in a study of technical replicates of blood from a handful of donors. Measured with immunoSEQ multiplex PCR; TCRdb has only the in-frame clones, and not every one. Among some 70,000 clones listed, roughly 97% were seen once. Specimen: T cells isolated from PBMCs. Receptor source: a human donor in good health.

The chain is built from TRBV6-5 and TRBJ2-4, with 10 bases that match TRBD1. Germline CDR1 is MNHEY and CDR2 is SVGAGI. Trimming took 6 bases from V and 9 from J; bases not matched to a gene: 8. There are 14 residues in the CDR3. Written as DNA, the CDR3 is TGTGCCAGCAGCGGGACAGGGGAAGAGGGCATTCAGTACTTC. Amino acid sequence: CASSGTGEEGIQYF.

The chain links TRBV6-5 to TRBJ2-7; a weak D match, TRBD1 (6 bases). Germline lookup yields CDR1 MNHEY and CDR2 SVGAGI. The germline V and J ends were trimmed by 7 bases and 4 bases, with 17 bases remaining between them. The CDR3 covers 14 residues. The CDR3 protein is CASNSGVGLYEQYF. CDR3 nucleotide sequence: TGTGCCAGCAATTCAGGGGTGGGATTATACGAGCAGTACTTC.

The chain employs TRBV2 and TRBJ1-3; D ambiguous. The CDR3 is 16 residues long. Trimming cost V 3 bases and J 3 bases, with 15 bases left between them. Germline CDR1 reads SNHLY; CDR2 reads FYNNEI. DNA for the CDR3: TGTGCCAGCAGTGACGAAGGAAGGAGAGTTGGAAACACCATATATTTT. Protein sequence: CASSDEGRRVGNTIYF.

The rearrangement uses TRBV10-3 and TRBJ2-7; D might be TRBD2 (7 bases). Deletions cut 0 bases from V and 1 base from J, with 16 bases between. The CDR3 is 17 residues long. Germline V lookup: CDR1 ENHRY, CDR2 SYGVKD. The CDR3 nucleotides read TGTGCCATCAGTGAGTCGACAGGACTAGGGAATTCCTACGAGCAGTACTTC. Amino acid sequence: CAISESTGLGNSYEQYF.

CDR3 sequence (DNA): TGTGCCAGCAGTGTAAGCGGCGACGAGCAGTACTTC. This encodes CASSVSGDEQYF. This chain connects TRBV25-1 to TRBJ2-7; TRBD2 is a possible D gene (5 bases). The CDR3 totals 12 residues. Per germline, CDR1 MGHDK and CDR2 SYGVNS. Trimming took 4 bases from V and 5 from J, leaving 9 bases between them.

This clone was detected only once. The rearrangement links TRBV9 to TRBJ2-7; D might be TRBD1 (5 bases). The CDR3 has 14 residues. Germline CDR1 reads SGDLS; CDR2 reads YYNGEE. Trimming shortened V by 4 bases and J by 1 base, and 12 bases separated the two germline ends. The CDR3 here is CASSPSTASYEQYF. The CDR3 region has the DNA TGTGCCAGCAGCCCCTCGACAGCATCCTACGAGCAGTACTTC.

V and J are TRBV6-4 and TRBJ2-1; 7 bases line up with TRBD2. The length of the CDR3 is 14 residues. Losses at the gene ends were 3 bases for V and 6 bases for J; bases not matched to a gene: 5. The germline V gene encodes CDR1 MRHNA and CDR2 SNTAGT. Here the CDR3 reads CASSEGSGFNEQFF. CDR3 DNA sequence: TGTGCCAGCAGTGAAGGTAGCGGGTTCAATGAGCAGTTCTTC.

CDR3 in amino acids: CASSLGLARDTQYF. The CDR3 nucleotides are TGTGCCAGCAGTTTGGGACTAGCTAGAGATACGCAGTATTTT. This chain links TRBV11-2 with TRBJ2-3; 9 bases agree with TRBD2. The CDR3 runs 14 residues. Germline V lookup: CDR1 SGHAT, CDR2 FQNNGV. V shed 6 bases, J shed 5 bases, and the junction held 6 bases outside the gene matches.

The rearrangement joins TRBV29-1 to TRBJ1-2, with 7 nucleotides matching TRBD1. V lost 7 bases and J lost 0; bases outside the gene matches: 5. This CDR3 is 13 amino acids long. Germline CDR1 and CDR2: SQVTM and ANQGSEA. This chain's CDR3 is CSARDSSNYGYTF. The CDR3 nucleotides read TGCAGCGCTAGGGACAGCTCTAACTATGGCTACACCTTC.

The rearrangement joins TRBV9 to TRBJ1-2, with 12 nucleotides matching TRBD1. This CDR3 is built from 17 residues. V lost 0 bases to trimming and J lost 4 bases; unmatched junction nucleotides: 7. Germline V CDR1 and CDR2: SGDLS, YYNGEE. In nucleotides, the CDR3 is TGTGCCAGCAGCGTAGACGCCGGGACAGGGGGCGTCTATGGCTACACCTTC. It yields the protein CASSVDAGTGGVYGYTF.

J is TRBJ1-1 and V is TRBV30; D unresolved. This CDR3 comprises 13 residues. CDR1 is GTSNPN and CDR2 is SVGIG in the germline V gene (reference sequence). V shed 0 bases and J shed 4 bases, with 9 bases lying between them. CDR3: CAWSVARFTEAFF. Written as DNA, the CDR3 is TGTGCCTGGAGTGTAGCTCGGTTCACTGAAGCTTTCTTT.

The chain joins TRBV7-7 to TRBJ2-5; 7 bases map to TRBD1. Germline V CDR1 and CDR2: SSHAT, FNYEAQ (reference sequence). The trim removed 6 bases at V and 5 bases at J, leaving 9 bases unmatched. This CDR3 is 14 amino acids long. The CDR3 DNA is TGTGCCAGCAGTAAAGGGACAGTTCTGGAGACCCAGTACTTC. The encoded protein is CASSKGTVLETQYF.

The gene calls are TRBV9 and TRBJ2-2; tentatively, D is TRBD2 (5 bases). V lost 6 bases and J lost 2, with 11 bases in between. The length of the CDR3 is 14 residues. From germline, CDR1 is SGDLS and CDR2 YYNGEE. This CDR3 reads CASTEGINTGELFF. CDR3 DNA sequence: TGTGCCAGCACCGAGGGTATAAACACCGGGGAGCTGTTTTTT.

This chain uses TRBV29-1 with TRBJ1-3; no definite D call. Germline CDR1 SQVTM, CDR2 ANQGSEA. The CDR3 has 15 residues. V gave up 7 bases and J gave up 0 bases, with 16 bases separating them. The CDR3, as DNA: TGCAGCGCCGTTTTTGGAAGGAGCTCTGGAAACACCATATATTTT. Residues: CSAVFGRSSGNTIYF.

The rearrangement links TRBV18 to TRBJ2-7; TRBD1 agrees at 11 bases. V lost 6 bases, J lost 4 bases, and 8 bases stayed unmatched. This CDR3 is 15 amino acids long. Germline CDR1 reads KGHSH; CDR2 reads LQKENI. In DNA form, the CDR3 reads TGTGCCAGCTCTCGTCTTGGGACAGGGGGATACGAGCAGTACTTC. Translating it yields CASSRLGTGGYEQYF.

The V and J genes are TRBV5-4 and TRBJ2-3; 9 bases fit TRBD2. This CDR3 comprises 19 residues. Germline CDR1 SGHNT, CDR2 YYREEE (reference sequence). J gave up 2 bases and V 3 bases, and 16 bases lay outside the gene matches. The CDR3, as DNA: TGTGCCAGCAGCTCCGGAGGAGCGGGAGGTGCTTTTTACACAGATACGCAGTATTTT. Its translation is CASSSGGAGGAFYTDTQYF.

The CDR3 loop is CASSYRGESSYEQYF. The CDR3 bases are TGTGCCAGCAGCTACAGGGGCGAAAGCTCCTACGAGCAGTACTTC. The chain employs TRBV13 and TRBJ2-7, with 7 bases matching TRBD1. In germline, CDR1 is PRHDT, CDR2 FYEKMQ (reference sequence). The CDR3 covers 15 residues. Unmatched junction bases numbered 6, after V lost 4 bases and J lost 0 bases.

V gene TRBV9 combines with J gene TRBJ2-4, with D perhaps TRBD2 (5 bases). Germline V gene lookup returns CDR1 SGDLS and CDR2 YYNGEE. This CDR3 spans 13 amino acids. V was cut by 0 bases and J by 7 bases, with 8 bases left in between. CDR3 DNA: TGTGCCAGCAGCGTAGACGGAGGCAACATTCAGTACTTC. Translation gives CASSVDGGNIQYF.

The genes are TRBV6-5 and TRBJ2-7; TRBD1 matches 7 bases. Looked up from germline, CDR1 is MNHEY and CDR2 is SVGAGI. After removal of 3 bases from V and 3 bases from J, the junction contained 5 bases not matched to a gene. The CDR3 length is 14 residues. The CDR3 region is CASSYDRAYYEQYF. The CDR3 DNA follows: TGTGCCAGCAGTTATGACAGGGCCTACTACGAGCAGTACTTC.

This clone was recorded only once. V usage is TRBV27 and J usage is TRBJ2-7, with D unclear. The CDR3 extends over 10 amino acids. CDR1 and CDR2 from the germline V gene are MNHEY and SMNVEV (reference sequence). Trimming shortened V by 9 bases and J by 3 bases, and 6 bases separated the two germline ends. The CDR3 is CASPYYEQYF. As DNA, the CDR3 is TGTGCCAGTCCGTACTACGAGCAGTACTTC.

J is TRBJ2-7 and V is TRBV25-1; TRBD1 matches 10 bases. Germline V gene lookup returns CDR1 MGHDK and CDR2 SYGVNS. The CDR3 totals 14 residues. The trim removed 9 bases at V and 6 bases at J, leaving 11 bases unmatched. The CDR3 DNA follows: TGTGCCAGTCGGCAGACAGGGGGCCACGGCGAGCAGTACTTC. It translates to CASRQTGGHGEQYF.

The rearrangement uses TRBV10-3 and TRBJ2-1, with D unclear. Germline CDR1 reads ENHRY; CDR2 reads SYGVKD. This CDR3 has 13 amino acids. Trimming shortened V by 8 bases and J by 0 bases, and 8 bases separated the two germline ends. In DNA, the CDR3 is TGTGCCATCTCGGAGAGCTCCTACAATGAGCAGTTCTTC. Its protein is CAISESSYNEQFF.

The chain has TRBV7-9 and TRBJ1-2, with D possibly TRBD1 on 6 matching bases. V lost 11 bases, J lost 2 bases, and 15 bases lay in between. In germline, CDR1 is SEHNR, CDR2 FQNEAQ (reference sequence). The CDR3 covers 13 residues. The CDR3 nucleotides read TGTGCCGGGGTAGCGGGGGCGAACTATGGCTACACCTTC. The encoded protein is CAGVAGANYGYTF. The variable domain in full, completed from reference TRBV7-9 and TRBJ1-2, reads DTGVSQNPRHKITKRGQNVTFRCDPISEHNRLYWYRQTLGQGPEFLTYFQNEAQLEKSRLLSDRFSAERPKGSFSTLEIQRTEQGDSAMYLCAGVAGANYGYTFGSGTRLTVV.

The genes are TRBV6-5 and TRBJ1-1; D possibly corresponds to TRBD1 (5 bases). Germline V CDR1 and CDR2: MNHEY, SVGAGI. Trimming stripped 0 bases from V and 0 bases from J, with 11 bases between. The CDR3 spans 16 residues. CDR3 coding DNA: TGTGCCAGCAGTTACTCAGGGGAAGTGATGAACACTGAAGCTTTCTTT. This gives the protein CASSYSGEVMNTEAFF.

The CDR3 loop is CASSPLTSGSPTGELFF. CDR3 nucleotide sequence: TGTGCCAGCTCACCCCTAACTAGCGGGAGTCCCACCGGGGAGCTGTTTTTT. The genes are TRBV18 and TRBJ2-2, with 11 bases lining up with TRBD2. The CDR3 extends over 17 amino acids. Losses at the gene ends were 3 bases for V and 4 bases for J; bases not matched to a gene: 7. Per the germline V gene, CDR1 is KGHSH and CDR2 is LQKENI.

The sample holds one count of this clone. The chain links TRBV11-2 to TRBJ2-1, with TRBD2 matching 8 bases. The germline V gene has CDR1 SGHAT and CDR2 FQNNGV. The CDR3 has 19 amino acids. After removal of 1 base from V and 5 bases from J, the junction contained 16 bases not matched to a gene. This CDR3 reads CASSLGVTSDLPRHNEQFF. In DNA, the CDR3 is TGTGCCAGCAGCTTAGGGGTGACTAGCGACCTCCCCCGACACAATGAGCAGTTCTTC.

This sequence joins TRBV5-4 and TRBJ2-3, with TRBD1 identical over 9 bases. CDR1 and CDR2 (germline): SGHNT, YYREEE (reference sequence). The V and J ends lost 2 bases and 2 bases, in that order; junction bases with no gene match: 3. CDR3 size: 15 residues. The chain's CDR3 is CASSFGTGTTDTQYF. The CDR3 coding sequence is TGTGCCAGCAGCTTCGGGACAGGGACCACAGATACGCAGTATTTT.

The chain is built from TRBV6-5 and TRBJ2-2; maybe TRBD1 (5 bases). The V end lost 8 bases, the J end lost 7 bases, and 11 bases lay between the germline ends. Germline V CDR1 and CDR2: MNHEY, SVGAGI. CDR3 length equals 12 residues. CDR3 residues: CASAGSVGELFF. The DNA of the CDR3 is TGTGCCAGCGCAGGGTCCGTCGGGGAGCTGTTTTTT.